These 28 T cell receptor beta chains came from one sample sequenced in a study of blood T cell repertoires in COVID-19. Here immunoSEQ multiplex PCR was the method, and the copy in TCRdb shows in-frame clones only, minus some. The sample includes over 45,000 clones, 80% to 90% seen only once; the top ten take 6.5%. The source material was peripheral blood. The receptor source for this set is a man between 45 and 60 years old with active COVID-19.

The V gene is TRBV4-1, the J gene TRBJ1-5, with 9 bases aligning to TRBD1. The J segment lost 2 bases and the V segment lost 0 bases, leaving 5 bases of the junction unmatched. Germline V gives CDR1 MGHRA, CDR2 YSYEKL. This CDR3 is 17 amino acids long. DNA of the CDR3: TGCGCCAGCAGCCAAGATGGGACAGGGCTAGGCAATCAGCCCCAGCATTTT. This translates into CASSQDGTGLGNQPQHF.

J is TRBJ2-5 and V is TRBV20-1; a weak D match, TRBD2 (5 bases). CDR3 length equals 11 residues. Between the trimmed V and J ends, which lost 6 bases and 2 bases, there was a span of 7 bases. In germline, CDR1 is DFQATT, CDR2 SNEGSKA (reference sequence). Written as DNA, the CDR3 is TGCAGTGCCTCGGGGCAAGAGACCCAGTACTTC. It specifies CSASGQETQYF.

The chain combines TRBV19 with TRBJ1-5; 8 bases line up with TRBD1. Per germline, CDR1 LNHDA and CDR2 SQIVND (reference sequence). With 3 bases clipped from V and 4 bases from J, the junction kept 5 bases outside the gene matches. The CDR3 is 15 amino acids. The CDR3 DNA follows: TGTGCCAGTAGTATCGGACAGGGACCAAATCAGCCCCAGCATTTT. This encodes CASSIGQGPNQPQHF.

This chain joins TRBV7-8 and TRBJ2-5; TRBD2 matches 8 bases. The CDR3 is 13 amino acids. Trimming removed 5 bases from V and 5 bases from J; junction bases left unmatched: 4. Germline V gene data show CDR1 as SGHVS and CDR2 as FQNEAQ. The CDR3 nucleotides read TGTGCCAGCAGCCCGGGAGGGCTTGAGACCCAGTACTTC. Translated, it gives CASSPGGLETQYF.

CDR3 sequence: CASSVQGAVNTEAFF. The CDR3, as DNA: TGTGCCAGCAGTGTTCAGGGGGCAGTTAACACTGAAGCTTTCTTT. The chain combines TRBV2 with TRBJ1-1; 8 bases match TRBD1. This CDR3 is built from 15 residues. Germline CDR1 SNHLY, CDR2 FYNNEI. V shed 4 bases and J 2 bases; nucleotides not matched to a gene: 6.

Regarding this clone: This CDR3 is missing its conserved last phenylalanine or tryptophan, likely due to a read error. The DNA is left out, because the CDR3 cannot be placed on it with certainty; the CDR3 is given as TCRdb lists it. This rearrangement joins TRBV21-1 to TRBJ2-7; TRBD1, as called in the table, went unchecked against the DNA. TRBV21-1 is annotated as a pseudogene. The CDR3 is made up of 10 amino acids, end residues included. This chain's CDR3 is CASSAPGQVL.

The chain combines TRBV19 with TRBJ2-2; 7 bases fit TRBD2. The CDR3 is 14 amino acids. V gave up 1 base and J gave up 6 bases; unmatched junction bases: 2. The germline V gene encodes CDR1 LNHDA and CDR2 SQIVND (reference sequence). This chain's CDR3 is CASSIVGGAGELFF. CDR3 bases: TGTGCCAGTAGTATAGTTGGGGGGGCCGGGGAGCTGTTTTTT.

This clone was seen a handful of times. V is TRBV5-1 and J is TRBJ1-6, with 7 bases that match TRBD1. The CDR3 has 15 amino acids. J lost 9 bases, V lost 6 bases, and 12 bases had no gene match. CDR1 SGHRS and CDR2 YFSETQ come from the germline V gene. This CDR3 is CASTRLGTDGSPLHF. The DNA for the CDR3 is TGCGCCAGCACGCGACTCGGGACAGATGGTTCACCCCTCCACTTT.

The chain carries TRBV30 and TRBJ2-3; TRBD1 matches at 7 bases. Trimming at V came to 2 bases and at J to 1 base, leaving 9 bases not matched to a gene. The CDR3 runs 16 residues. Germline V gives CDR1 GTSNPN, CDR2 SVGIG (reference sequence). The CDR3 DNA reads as TGTGCCTGGAGTTCGGGACAGAACGTAGGCACAGATACGCAGTATTTT. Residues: CAWSSGQNVGTDTQYF.

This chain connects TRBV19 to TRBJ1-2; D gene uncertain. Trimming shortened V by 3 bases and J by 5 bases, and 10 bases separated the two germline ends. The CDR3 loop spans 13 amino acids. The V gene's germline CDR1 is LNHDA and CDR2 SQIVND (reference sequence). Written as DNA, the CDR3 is TGTGCCAGTAGTATCTCGGACTTTTATGGCTACACCTTC. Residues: CASSISDFYGYTF.

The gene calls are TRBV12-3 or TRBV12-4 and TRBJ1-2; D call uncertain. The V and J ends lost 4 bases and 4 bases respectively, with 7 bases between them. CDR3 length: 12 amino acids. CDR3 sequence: CASSSSGYGYTF. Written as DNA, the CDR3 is TGTGCCAGCAGTTCTTCCGGCTATGGCTACACCTTC.

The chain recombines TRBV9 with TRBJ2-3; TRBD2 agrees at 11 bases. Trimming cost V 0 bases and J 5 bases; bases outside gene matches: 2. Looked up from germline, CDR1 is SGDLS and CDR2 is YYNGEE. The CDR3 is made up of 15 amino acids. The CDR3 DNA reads TGTGCCAGCAGCGTAGCGGGGACTAGCGGAGATACGCAGTATTTT. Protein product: CASSVAGTSGDTQYF.

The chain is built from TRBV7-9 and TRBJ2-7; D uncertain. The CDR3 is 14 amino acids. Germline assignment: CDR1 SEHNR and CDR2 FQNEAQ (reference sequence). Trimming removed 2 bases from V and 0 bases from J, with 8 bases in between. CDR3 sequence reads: CASSLSVSSYEQYF. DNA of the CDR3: TGTGCCAGCAGCTTATCTGTGAGCTCCTACGAGCAGTACTTC.

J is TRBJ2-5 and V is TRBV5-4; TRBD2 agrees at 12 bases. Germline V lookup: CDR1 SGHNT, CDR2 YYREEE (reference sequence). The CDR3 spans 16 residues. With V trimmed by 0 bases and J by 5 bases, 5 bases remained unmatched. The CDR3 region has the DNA TGTGCCAGCAGCTTGGCTAGCGGGGGGGCTGGGGAGACCCAGTACTTC. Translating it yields CASSLASGGAGETQYF.

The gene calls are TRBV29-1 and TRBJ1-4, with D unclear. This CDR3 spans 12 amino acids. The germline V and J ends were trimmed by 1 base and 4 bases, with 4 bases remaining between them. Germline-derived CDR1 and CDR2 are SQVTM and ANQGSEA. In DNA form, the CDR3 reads TGCAGCGTTGAAGGAGTTAATGAAAAACTGTTTTTT. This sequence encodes CSVEGVNEKLFF.

DNA of the CDR3: TGCGCCAGCAGCCAACGGGGACAGGGGGCCGACGAGCAGTACTTC. It is translated as CASSQRGQGADEQYF. The V call is TRBV4-3, the J call TRBJ2-7; 12 bases fit TRBD1. V gave up 2 bases and J gave up 5 bases; unmatched junction bases: 4. CDR3 length: 15 residues. Germline-derived CDR1 and CDR2 are LGHNA and YSLEER.

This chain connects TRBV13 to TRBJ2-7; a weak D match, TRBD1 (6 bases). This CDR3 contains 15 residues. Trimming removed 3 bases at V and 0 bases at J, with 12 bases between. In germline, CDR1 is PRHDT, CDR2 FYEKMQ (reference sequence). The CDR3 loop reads CASSLTQDSSYEQYF. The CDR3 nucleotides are TGTGCCAGCAGCTTGACCCAGGACAGCTCCTACGAGCAGTACTTC.

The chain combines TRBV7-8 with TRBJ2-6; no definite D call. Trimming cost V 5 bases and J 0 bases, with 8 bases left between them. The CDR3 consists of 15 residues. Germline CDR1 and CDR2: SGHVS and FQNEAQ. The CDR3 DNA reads TGTGCCAGCAGCCCTAGGTTCTCTGGGGCCAACGTCCTGACTTTC. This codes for CASSPRFSGANVLTF. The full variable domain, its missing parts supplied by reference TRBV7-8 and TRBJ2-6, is GAGVSQSPRYKVAKRGQDVALRCDPISGHVSLFWYQQALGQGPEFLTYFQNEAQLDKSGLPSDRFFAERPEGSVSTLKIQRTQQEDSAVYLCASSPRFSGANVLTFGAGSRLTVL.

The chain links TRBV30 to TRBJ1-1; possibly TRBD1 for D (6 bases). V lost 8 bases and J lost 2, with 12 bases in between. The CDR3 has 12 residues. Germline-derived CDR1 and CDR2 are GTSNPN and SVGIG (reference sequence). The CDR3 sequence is CAGRTDNTEAFF. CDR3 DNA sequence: TGTGCCGGCCGGACAGACAACACTGAAGCTTTCTTT. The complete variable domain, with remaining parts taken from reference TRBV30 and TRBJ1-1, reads SQTIHQWPATLVQPVGSPLSLECTVEGTSNPNLYWYRQAAGRGLQLLFYSVGIGQISSEVPQNLSASRPQDRQFILSSKKLLLSDSGFYLCAGRTDNTEAFFGQGTRLTVV.

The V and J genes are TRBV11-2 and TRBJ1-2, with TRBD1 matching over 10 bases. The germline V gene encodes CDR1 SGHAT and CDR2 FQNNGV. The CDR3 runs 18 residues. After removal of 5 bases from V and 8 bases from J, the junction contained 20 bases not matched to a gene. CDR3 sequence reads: CASSLRPAAPGQGNGYTF. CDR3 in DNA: TGTGCCAGCAGCCTTAGACCGGCCGCGCCGGGACAGGGGAACGGCTACACCTTC.

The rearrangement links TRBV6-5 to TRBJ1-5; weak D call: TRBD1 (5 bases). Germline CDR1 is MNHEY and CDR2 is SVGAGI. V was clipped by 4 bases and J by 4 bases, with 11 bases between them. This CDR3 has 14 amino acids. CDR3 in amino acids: CASSSPGLNQPQHF. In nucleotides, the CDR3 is TGTGCCAGCAGTTCTCCGGGACTTAATCAGCCCCAGCATTTT.

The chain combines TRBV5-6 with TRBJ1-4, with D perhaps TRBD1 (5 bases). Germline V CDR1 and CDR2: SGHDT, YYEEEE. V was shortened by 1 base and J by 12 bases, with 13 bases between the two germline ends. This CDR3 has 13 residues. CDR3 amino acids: CASSLFRAGELFF. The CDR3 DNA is TGTGCCAGCAGCTTGTTCAGGGCTGGGGAACTGTTTTTT. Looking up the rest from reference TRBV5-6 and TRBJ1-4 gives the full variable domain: DAGVTQSPTHLIKTRGQQVTLRCSPKSGHDTVSWYQQALGQGPQFIFQYYEEEERQRGNFPDRFSGHQFPNYSSELNVNALLLGDSALYLCASSLFRAGELFFGSGTQLSVL.

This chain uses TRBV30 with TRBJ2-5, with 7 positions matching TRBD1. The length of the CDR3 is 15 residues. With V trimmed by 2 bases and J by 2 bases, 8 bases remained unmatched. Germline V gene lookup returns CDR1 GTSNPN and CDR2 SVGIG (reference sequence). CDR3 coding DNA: TGTGCCTGGAGTTCCGGGGACAGCTTTCAAGAGACCCAGTACTTC. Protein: CAWSSGDSFQETQYF.

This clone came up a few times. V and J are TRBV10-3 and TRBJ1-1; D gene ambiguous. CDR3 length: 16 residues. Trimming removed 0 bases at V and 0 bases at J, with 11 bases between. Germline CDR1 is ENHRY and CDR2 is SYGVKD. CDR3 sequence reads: CAISESLGRLNTEAFF. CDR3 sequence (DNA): TGTGCCATCAGTGAGTCGTTAGGGAGATTGAACACTGAAGCTTTCTTT.

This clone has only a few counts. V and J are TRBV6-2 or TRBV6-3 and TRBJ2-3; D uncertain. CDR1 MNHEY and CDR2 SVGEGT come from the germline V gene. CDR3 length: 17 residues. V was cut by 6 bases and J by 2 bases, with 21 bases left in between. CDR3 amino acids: CASSPPIGEMVTDTQYF. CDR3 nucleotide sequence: TGTGCCAGCAGCCCACCCATTGGAGAAATGGTCACAGATACGCAGTATTTT.

The CDR3, as DNA: TGTGCCAGCAACCCCAGGGGGCCGGGCCAAGAGACCCAGTACTTC. Its protein is CASNPRGPGQETQYF. The V gene is TRBV5-6, the J gene TRBJ2-5, with 8 bases lining up with TRBD1. V dropped 6 bases and J dropped 1; count of bases not matched to a gene: 8. Germline V gene sequence: CDR1 SGHDT, CDR2 YYEEEE. The CDR3 loop spans 15 amino acids.

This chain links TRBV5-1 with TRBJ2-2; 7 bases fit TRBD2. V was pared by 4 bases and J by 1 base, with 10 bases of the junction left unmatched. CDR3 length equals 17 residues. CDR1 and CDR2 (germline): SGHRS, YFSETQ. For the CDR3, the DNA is TGCGCCAGCAGCCCACCGTATCCTAGCGGGAACACCGGGGAGCTGTTTTTT. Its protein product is CASSPPYPSGNTGELFF.

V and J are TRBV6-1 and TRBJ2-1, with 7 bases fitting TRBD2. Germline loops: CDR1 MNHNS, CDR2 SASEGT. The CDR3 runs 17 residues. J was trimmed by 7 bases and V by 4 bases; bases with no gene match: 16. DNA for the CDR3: TGTGCCAGCAGTGCGGGGGGTAGAAGGGAGGGTTCGAATGAGCAGTTCTTC. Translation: CASSAGGRREGSNEQFF.